These T cell receptor beta chains were read from a single sample in a study of T-cell reconstitution after alpha-beta-depleted transplantation in children. TCRdb reanalysed the PCR reads using MiXCR and keeps one entry per CDR3 protein. The data show about 130,000 distinct CDR3 sequences, roughly 9.7% seen once. This sample comprised PBMCs, mostly from graft donor cells, obtained 180 days after TCRalphabeta/CD19-depleted stem cell transplant. Every receptor here comes from a girl under three years old who had a stem cell transplant for combined immunodeficiency, so the T cells may come from the graft donor. Each CDR3 is given with its conserved first and last residue. A D gene is named only where the DNA matches it firmly. Only part of the rows carry a size: once, few, many, or a class if the clone is expanded.

v_gene	j_gene	abundance	d_gene	CDR3nt	CDR3aa
TRBV6-2/TRBV6-3	TRBJ1-6	.	TRBD1	TGTGCCAGCAGCCGACGACGGGACAGCTATAATTCACCCCTCCACTTT	CASSRRRDSYNSPLHF
TRBV20-1	TRBJ1-5	many	.	TGCAGTGCTAGAGCGGGGTCGGGGGACGGTCAGCCCCAGCATTTT	CSARAGSGDGQPQHF
TRBV20-1	TRBJ1-2	.	TRBD1	TGCAGTGCTAGGGGAGGACAGGGGGCGCGCGGCTACACCTTC	CSARGGQGARGYTF
TRBV14	TRBJ2-5	few	.	TGTGCCAGCAGCCAAGATTGGTCGGCGGTTCAAGAGACCCAGTACTTC	CASSQDWSAVQETQYF
TRBV2	TRBJ2-1	.	TRBD2	TGTGCCAGCAGTGACAATTCGATGGCGGGAGGGGGGCACAATGAGCAGTTCTTC	CASSDNSMAGGGHNEQFF
TRBV7-2	TRBJ2-5	few	TRBD1	TGTGCCAGCAGAGCAGACAGGGGGCGCGGAGAGACCCAGTACTTC	CASRADRGRGETQYF
TRBV6-5	TRBJ2-1	few	TRBD2	TGTGCCAGCAGTTGGCGGCAGGGAGGGCACGATGAGCAGTTCTTC	CASSWRQGGHDEQFF
TRBV14	TRBJ1-2	few	.	TGTGCCAGCAGCCATCGCGACACTGGCTACACCTTC	CASSHRDTGYTF
TRBV27	TRBJ2-7	few	TRBD1	TGTGCCAGCAGCCGCGGGACAGGGATAGAGTTGAGGCAGTACTTC	CASSRGTGIELRQYF
TRBV29-1	TRBJ2-3	many	.	TGCAGCGGTCTACCCAACACAGATACGCAGTATTTT	CSGLPNTDTQYF
TRBV7-3	TRBJ2-7	.	.	TGTGCCAGCAGCCCCTCAGACGCGGCGGTATTGGACGAGCAGTACTTC	CASSPSDAAVLDEQYF
TRBV5-5	TRBJ1-4	.	.	TGTGCCAGCAGCCCGGACCGAGCAACTAATGAAAAACTGTTTTTT	CASSPDRATNEKLFF
TRBV12-3/TRBV12-4	TRBJ2-2	few	.	TGTGCCAGCAGTTTACGGGGGGCGCTCGCCGGGGAGCTGTTTTTT	CASSLRGALAGELFF
TRBV29-1	TRBJ2-7	.	.	TGCAGCGCGGTCCGAGCGGACACCCTCCAGCAGTACTTC	CSAVRADTLQQYF
TRBV20-1	TRBJ2-7	.	.	TGCAGTGCTAGTTCCCGGGAGGAGCAGTACTTC	CSASSREEQYF
TRBV20-1	TRBJ2-3	.	TRBD1	TGCAGTGCCCCGGGGACAGGGGGCCCAGATACGCAGTATTTT	CSAPGTGGPDTQYF
TRBV10-3	TRBJ1-2	.	.	TGTGCCATCAGTGAGTCGATGGGTTATCGGACGGGCTATGGCTACACCTTC	CAISESMGYRTGYGYTF
TRBV5-1	TRBJ2-2	many	.	TGCGCCAGCAAAACCCCCCGAGGCCCGAACACCGGGGAGCTGTTTTTT	CASKTPRGPNTGELFF
TRBV18	TRBJ1-2	.	.	TGTGCCAGCTCACCACTCGACAGGACCTATGGCTACACCTTC	CASSPLDRTYGYTF
TRBV3-1	TRBJ1-4	few	.	TGTGCCAGCAGCCAAGTTCCAGGGATCCAGAATGAAAAACTGTTTTTT	CASSQVPGIQNEKLFF
TRBV20-1	TRBJ1-3	many	.	TGCAGTGCTAGTCCCCCGGGCCAGTTAAGAAACACCATATATTTT	CSASPPGQLRNTIYF
TRBV12-3/TRBV12-4	TRBJ1-5	.	.	TGTGCCAGCAAGTCTAGCAATCAGCCCCAGCATTTT	CASKSSNQPQHF
TRBV12-3/TRBV12-4	TRBJ1-4	.	.	TGTGCCAGCACGGGACACCGCGGCGAAAAACTGTTTTTT	CASTGHRGEKLFF
TRBV29-1	TRBJ1-3	.	.	TGCAGCGTTCTAGGGAGTGGAAACACCATATATTTT	CSVLGSGNTIYF
TRBV5-1	TRBJ1-6	few	.	TGCGCCAGCAGCTTGGGACTGGAGGGTTCACCCCTCCACTTT	CASSLGLEGSPLHF
TRBV29-1	TRBJ2-2	few	.	TGCAGCGCCCCCCTACAGGGAGGCACCGGGGAGCTGTTTTTT	CSAPLQGGTGELFF
TRBV4-3	TRBJ2-7	.	TRBD1	TGCGCCAGCAGCCCAGTCGGGACAGGGGTACCCTACGAGCAGTACTTC	CASSPVGTGVPYEQYF
TRBV7-2	TRBJ2-7	few	TRBD2	TGTGCCAGCAGCTTAGGTGTGGCAGGGACTATCCCCTACGAGCAGTACTTC	CASSLGVAGTIPYEQYF
TRBV28	TRBJ2-7	many	.	TGTGCCAGCACGGACAGCTACGAGCAGTACTTC	CASTDSYEQYF
TRBV7-6	TRBJ2-7	few	.	TGTGCCAGCAGCCCCCGAGAGGGACATTCCTACGAGCAGTACTTC	CASSPREGHSYEQYF
TRBV20-1	TRBJ2-5	.	.	TGCAGTGCTATCCCGCTTATCCTAGCGCAAGAGACCCAGTACTTC	CSAIPLILAQETQYF
TRBV28	TRBJ2-1	few	TRBD2	TGTGCCAGCAGAGTTGGCGGGGGGGCCGTCTACAATGAGCAGTTCTTC	CASRVGGGAVYNEQFF
TRBV7-2	TRBJ2-3	few	.	TGTGCCAGCAGCTTAAATGGTCGGCTAGACGGCACAGATACGCAGTATTTT	CASSLNGRLDGTDTQYF
TRBV20-1	TRBJ2-7	few	.	TGCAGTGCTAAAGGGGGGGGGGCCTCCGCCACCTTCGAGCAGTACTTC	CSAKGGGASATFEQYF
TRBV7-9	TRBJ1-1	many	.	TGTGCCAGCAGCAGGTCGGGGTTGGGAGCTTTCTTT	CASSRSGLGAFF
TRBV15	TRBJ1-2	few	TRBD1	TGTGCCACCAGCGAGGACAGGGGGAGTTATGGCTACACCTTC	CATSEDRGSYGYTF
TRBV20-1	TRBJ1-1	.	.	TGCAGTGCTAGAAGGAGGCATTCGGCCTGGCGGACTGAAGCTTTCTTT	CSARRRHSAWRTEAFF
TRBV11-2	TRBJ2-7	.	.	TGTGCCAGCAGCTTAATGAAGGCTGCGAGCTCCTACGAGCAGTACTTC	CASSLMKAASSYEQYF
TRBV29-1	TRBJ2-7	few	.	TGCAGCGTTGAAGGTAGCGGTCCTATCTACGAGCAGTACTTC	CSVEGSGPIYEQYF
TRBV10-3	TRBJ2-3	few	.	TGTGCCATCAGTGAGTCAGGCCGGGATACGCAGTATTTT	CAISESGRDTQYF
TRBV4-2	TRBJ2-7	.	.	TGTGCCAGCAGCCAAGATTACAGGGTCCACGAGCAGTACTTC	CASSQDYRVHEQYF
TRBV4-3	TRBJ1-2	.	TRBD1	TGCGCCAGCAGCCAACCGGGACAGGGATCGTATGGCTACACCTTC	CASSQPGQGSYGYTF
TRBV29-1	TRBJ1-2	few	TRBD1	TGCAGCGTTGAAACCCCGAGACAGGGGAAGAATGGCTACACCTTC	CSVETPRQGKNGYTF
TRBV20-1	TRBJ2-7	few	TRBD2	TGCAGTGCTAGAGATATCGAATATGTGGGAGGGAGGTCCTACGAGCAGTACTTC	CSARDIEYVGGRSYEQYF
TRBV5-1	TRBJ2-2	few	TRBD1	TGCGCCAGCAGCACCCGAAACAGGGGATACCTCCTCACCGGGGAGCTGTTTTTT	CASSTRNRGYLLTGELFF
TRBV7-9	TRBJ1-1	few	.	TGTGCCAGCAGCTTAGGGGGGGGTCTGGCTGAAGCTTTCTTT	CASSLGGGLAEAFF
TRBV12-3/TRBV12-4	TRBJ1-1	.	TRBD1	TGTGCCAGCAGGCGTCAGACAGGGGTAGGGGAAGCTTTCTTT	CASRRQTGVGEAFF
TRBV7-2	TRBJ2-7	many	.	TGTGCCAGCAGCTTAGCGGCGGTAGGACATTCAACCTACGAGCAGTACTTC	CASSLAAVGHSTYEQYF
TRBV7-2	TRBJ1-2	.	.	TGTGCCAGCAGTCCCGGGACACCGCCGTATGGCTACACCTTC	CASSPGTPPYGYTF
TRBV18	TRBJ1-2	.	.	TGTGCCAGCTCCCCAACTCCCAGCGTCTATGGCTGCACCTTC	CASSPTPSVYGCTF
TRBV11-2	TRBJ2-1	many	TRBD2	TGTGCCAGCAGCTTAGAGAGGCTAGCGGGGTTGGGTGAGCAGTTCTTC	CASSLERLAGLGEQFF
TRBV20-1	TRBJ1-1	few	.	TGCAGCTTCCCGGGGAACACTGAAGCTTTCTTT	CSFPGNTEAFF
TRBV6-5	TRBJ2-1	many	.	TGTGCCAGCAGTTACACCCATGACAATGAGCAGTTCTTC	CASSYTHDNEQFF
TRBV6-5	TRBJ1-6	many	.	TGTGCCAGCAGTTACGGTCAATGGTCCTTCAATTCACCCCTCCACTTT	CASSYGQWSFNSPLHF
TRBV4-2	TRBJ2-7	few	TRBD2	TGTGCCAGCAGCCCGACTACGGGACTAGCTAAGTACGAGCAGTACTTC	CASSPTTGLAKYEQYF